This section outlines one T cell receptor (beta chain) sequence together with its context. Assay: immunoSEQ multiplex PCR; the TCRdb copy retains only in-frame clones and omits some. The repertoire holds about 110,000 clones, with about 90% as singletons. V lost 0 bases to trimming and J lost 3 bases, with 9 bases between them. This CDR3 region has 15 residues. The germline V gene encodes CDR1 MNHEY and CDR2 SVGAGI. This specimen belongs to a study of T cell changes during pregnancy in multiple sclerosis. The rearrangement uses TRBV6-5 and TRBJ1-5; D uncertain. The TCR originated in a female donor with multiple sclerosis, enrolled in a pregnancy study. Sequenced material: peripheral blood, taken before pregnancy. CDR3 residues: CASSYSLGLNQPQHF. The CDR3, as DNA: TGTGCCAGCAGTTACTCACTAGGCCTCAATCAGCCCCAGCATTTT.